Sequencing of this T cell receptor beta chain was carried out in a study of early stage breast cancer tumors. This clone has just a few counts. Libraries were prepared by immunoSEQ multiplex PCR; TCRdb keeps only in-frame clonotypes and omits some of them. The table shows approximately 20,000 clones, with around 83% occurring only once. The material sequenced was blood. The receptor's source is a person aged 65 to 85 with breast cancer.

The CDR3 DNA reads TGTGCCAGCAGACAACAGGGGAACACTGAAGCTTTCTTT. Its protein is CASRQQGNTEAFF. The chain is built from TRBV27 and TRBJ1-1; TRBD1 is a possible D gene (6 bases). CDR3 length: 13 residues. Germline V gene sequence: CDR1 MNHEY, CDR2 SMNVEV (reference sequence). V lost 6 bases to trimming and J lost 1 base, with 9 bases between them.